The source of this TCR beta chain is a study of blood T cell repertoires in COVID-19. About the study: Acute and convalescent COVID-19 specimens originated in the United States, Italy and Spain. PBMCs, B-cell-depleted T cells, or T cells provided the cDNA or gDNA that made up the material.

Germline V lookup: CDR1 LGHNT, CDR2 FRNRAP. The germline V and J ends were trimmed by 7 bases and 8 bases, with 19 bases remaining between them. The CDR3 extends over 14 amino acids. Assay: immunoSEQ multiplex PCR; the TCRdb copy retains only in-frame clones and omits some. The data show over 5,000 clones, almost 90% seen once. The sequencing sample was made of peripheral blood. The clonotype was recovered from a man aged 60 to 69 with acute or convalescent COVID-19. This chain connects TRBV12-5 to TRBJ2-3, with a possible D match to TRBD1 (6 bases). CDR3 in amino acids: CASDGQGIGGTQYF. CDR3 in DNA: TGTGCTAGTGACGGCCAGGGGATTGGTGGTACGCAGTATTTT.